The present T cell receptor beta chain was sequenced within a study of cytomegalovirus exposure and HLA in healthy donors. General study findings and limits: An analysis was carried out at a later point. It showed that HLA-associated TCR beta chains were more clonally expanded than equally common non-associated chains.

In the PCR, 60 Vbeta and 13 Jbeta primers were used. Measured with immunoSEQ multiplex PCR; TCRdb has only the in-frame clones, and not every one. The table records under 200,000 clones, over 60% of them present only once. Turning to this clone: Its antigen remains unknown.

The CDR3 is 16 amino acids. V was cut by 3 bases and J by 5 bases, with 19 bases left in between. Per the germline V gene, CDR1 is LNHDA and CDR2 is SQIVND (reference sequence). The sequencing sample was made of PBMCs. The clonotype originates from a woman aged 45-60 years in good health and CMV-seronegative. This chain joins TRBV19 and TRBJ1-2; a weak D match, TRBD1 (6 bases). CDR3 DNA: TGTGCCAGTAGTATGGAGGACAGAGCTTACCTTTATGGCTACACCTTC. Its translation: CASSMEDRAYLYGYTF.